These T cell receptor beta chains were read from a single sample in a study of blood T cell repertoires in COVID-19. TCRdb keeps only in-frame clones here, not all; method: immunoSEQ multiplex PCR. The sample holds hundreds of thousands of clones; roughly 90% are singletons and the top ten take around 1.2%. The sample consisted of peripheral blood. The receptors come from a man aged 35 to 55 with acute or convalescent COVID-19. Each CDR3 is given with its conserved first and last residue. The order of the fields is D gene, J gene, V gene, clone size, CDR3 DNA, CDR3 protein. D genes are given only for firm matches. The size of a clone is reported for some rows only, either as once, few or many, or as a class for expanded clones.

>TRBD2|TRBJ2-1|TRBV5-6|once
TGTGCCAGCAGCCGCCGTGTGGGGGTAGCGGGAGGTGCCTACAATGAGCAGTTCTTC
CASSRRVGVAGGAYNEQFF
>-|TRBJ1-6|TRBV6-6|-
TGTGCCAGCAGTTACCTACAGGGCTCCTATAATTCACCCCTCCACTTT
CASSYLQGSYNSPLHF
>-|TRBJ1-2|TRBV7-2|-
TGTGCCAGCAGCTTAGCCGGGGGGCTCGGCTATGGCTACACCTTC
CASSLAGGLGYGYTF
>-|TRBJ2-7|TRBV19|-
TGTGCCAGTAGTATCACTGGTTTCTACGAGCAGTACTTC
CASSITGFYEQYF
>TRBD1|TRBJ2-2|TRBV4-1|-
TGCGCCAGCAGCCAAGGACAGGGGAAGGCCGGGGAGCTGTTTTTT
CASSQGQGKAGELFF
>TRBD1|TRBJ1-5|TRBV9|-
TGTGCCAGCAGCCCCGGGACAGGGGGCGGTCAGCCCCAGCATTTT
CASSPGTGGGQPQHF
>-|TRBJ2-1|TRBV7-9|-
TGTGCCAGCAGCCAAGGGGTTAATGAGCAGTTCTTC
CASSQGVNEQFF
>TRBD1|TRBJ1-5|TRBV2|-
TGTGCCAGCAAGGGACAGGAGAATCAGCCCCAGCATTTT
CASKGQENQPQHF
>-|TRBJ2-7|TRBV7-9|-
TGTGCCAGCAGCCAGCCAGGGAAAGTATACGAGCAGTACTTC
CASSQPGKVYEQYF
>-|TRBJ2-7|TRBV6-5|-
TGTGCCAGCAGACCTAAGAGTCAAGTCGAGCAGTACTTC
CASRPKSQVEQYF
>-|TRBJ2-7|TRBV19|-
TGTGCCAGTAGTATAGGGCAGGGGCAACCCTACGAGCAGTACTTC
CASSIGQGQPYEQYF
>-|TRBJ1-5|TRBV27|once
TGTGCCAGCAGTTTACGGGTCGGCGACAGTCAGCCCCAGCATTTT
CASSLRVGDSQPQHF
>-|TRBJ2-7|TRBV4-1|-
TGCGCCAGCAGCCCCACAGGGAAGCATTCCTACGAGCAGTACTTC
CASSPTGKHSYEQYF
>TRBD2|TRBJ2-3|TRBV14|once
TGTGCCAGCAGCCAGACTAGCGGCCGCACAGATACGCAGTATTTT
CASSQTSGRTDTQYF
>-|TRBJ1-1|TRBV18|-
TGTGCCAGCTCATTAACGGCGGGGGGCTTCACTGAAGCTTTCTTT
CASSLTAGGFTEAFF
>TRBD1|TRBJ2-3|TRBV11-2|-
TGTGCCAGCAGCGCAACGTTAAAAACAGGGGCAGGGACAGATACGCAGTATTTT
CASSATLKTGAGTDTQYF
>-|TRBJ2-7|TRBV2|-
TGTGCCAGCAGGGTTCAGCTTGGAGACGAGCAGTACTTC
CASRVQLGDEQYF
>-|TRBJ2-1|TRBV6-6|few
TGTGCCAGCAGTTACTCACCGGGTCAGATAGGCAATGAGCAGTTCTTC
CASSYSPGQIGNEQFF
>-|TRBJ1-2|TRBV30|-
TGTGCCTGGGACCTCAGGGTTATGGGCTACACCTTC
CAWDLRVMGYTF
>-|TRBJ2-1|TRBV5-4|-
TGTGCCAGCAGCTTGGGTGGGGCTTACAATGAGCAGTTCTTC
CASSLGGAYNEQFF
>TRBD2|TRBJ2-1|TRBV11-2|once
TGTGCCAGCAGCCCTCGTAGCGGGGGATCCAACGAGCAGTTCTTC
CASSPRSGGSNEQFF
>-|TRBJ1-3|TRBV4-1|-
TGCGCCAGCAGCCAAGATCAGGGAACTGGAAACACCATATATTTT
CASSQDQGTGNTIYF
>TRBD2|TRBJ2-2|TRBV10-3|-
TGTGCCATCAGTCCCAGCGGGACGGACACCGGGGAGCTGTTTTTT
CAISPSGTDTGELFF
>-|TRBJ2-1|TRBV6-5|-
TGTGCCAGCGCGGTCGCGAATGAGCAGTTCTTC
CASAVANEQFF
>-|TRBJ1-1|TRBV19|-
TGTGCCAGTAGTACCAGACTTGGAGTGAACACTGAAGCTTTCTTT
CASSTRLGVNTEAFF
>-|TRBJ1-6|TRBV14|-
TGTGCCAGCAGCCAAGCTAAGGGGCGAAATTCACCCCTCCACTTT
CASSQAKGRNSPLHF
>TRBD2|TRBJ2-2|TRBV11-3|-
TGTGCCAGCAGCTCTCTAGCGGGAGGAACCGGGGAGCTGTTTTTT
CASSSLAGGTGELFF
>TRBD2|TRBJ2-1|TRBV5-4|-
TGTGCCAGCAGCTTGGTTAGCGGGGGGGCTAATGAGCAGTTCTTC
CASSLVSGGANEQFF
>TRBD1|TRBJ1-5|TRBV28|-
TGTGCCAGCAGCTCAACCGGGACAGGGAGTCTTAGCAATCAGCCCCAGCATTTT
CASSSTGTGSLSNQPQHF
>-|TRBJ1-2|TRBV19|-
TGTGCCAGTAGTAGCCCCCGGGGGGAGAACCTCTTCGGCTACACCTTC
CASSSPRGENLFGYTF
>TRBD1|TRBJ1-1|TRBV4-1|-
TGCGCCAGCAGCCAAGGGGACAGGGATGACACTGAAGCTTTCTTT
CASSQGDRDDTEAFF
>TRBD1|TRBJ1-4|TRBV6-2/TRBV6-3|-
TGTGCCAGCAGCCAAGGGGACAGCGCTAATGAAAAACTGTTTTTT
CASSQGDSANEKLFF
>-|TRBJ1-1|TRBV7-3|-
TGTGCCAGCAGCCCAGAACGGGGTAGGGAGGCTTTCTTT
CASSPERGREAFF
>-|TRBJ1-1|TRBV19|-
TGTGCCAGTAGTATAGAGAGGGTTAACACTGAAGCTTTCTTT
CASSIERVNTEAFF
>-|TRBJ1-3|TRBV3-1/TRBV3-2|-
TGTGCCAGCAGTCGAGTGGGGAGCTCTGGAAACACCATATATTTT
CASSRVGSSGNTIYF
>TRBD2|TRBJ2-7|TRBV9|-
TGTGCCAGCAGCGTCTTGGGACTAGCGGACTCCTACGAGCAGTACTTC
CASSVLGLADSYEQYF
>-|TRBJ2-7|TRBV28|-
TGTGCCAGCAGCACCAGGACAGTCTCCTACGAGCAGTACTTC
CASSTRTVSYEQYF
>-|TRBJ2-1|TRBV27|few
TGTGCCAGCAGTTCCCCGTTTTACAATGAGCAGTTCTTC
CASSSPFYNEQFF
>-|TRBJ1-2|TRBV19|-
TGTGCCAGTAGTACAGGGTTGGGGTATGGCTACACCTTC
CASSTGLGYGYTF
>TRBD1|TRBJ2-1|TRBV6-2/TRBV6-3|-
TGTGCCAGCAGTAGACAGGGGAATGAGCAGTTCTTC
CASSRQGNEQFF
>-|TRBJ1-2|TRBV5-1|-
TGCGCCAGCAGCTTGGCAGGGAACTATGGCTACACCTTC
CASSLAGNYGYTF
>TRBD2|TRBJ2-1|TRBV7-2|-
TGTGCCAGCAGTCGGGATAGCGGGGACTACAATGAGCAGTTCTTC
CASSRDSGDYNEQFF
>TRBD1|TRBJ1-5|TRBV28|-
TGTGCCAGCAGGACCGGGACAGGGTCCCTTTATAGCAATCAGCCCCAGCATTTT
CASRTGTGSLYSNQPQHF
>TRBD1|TRBJ2-5|TRBV30|-
TGTGCCTGGAGTGCAGACAGGGTGCAAGAGACCCAGTACTTC
CAWSADRVQETQYF
>-|TRBJ1-6|TRBV9|once
TGTGCCAGCAGCGTTTCCGCCAGCTCCTATAATTCACCCCTCCACTTT
CASSVSASSYNSPLHF
>TRBD2|TRBJ2-6|TRBV4-2|once
TGTGCCAGCAGCCAAGTCGGCAGCGGGGGGGCGCCTGGGGCCAACGTCCTGACTTTC
CASSQVGSGGAPGANVLTF
>-|TRBJ2-2|TRBV5-8|-
TGTGCCAGCAAAAGGGGAACTTCCCTGGGCACCGGGGAGCTGTTTTTT
CASKRGTSLGTGELFF